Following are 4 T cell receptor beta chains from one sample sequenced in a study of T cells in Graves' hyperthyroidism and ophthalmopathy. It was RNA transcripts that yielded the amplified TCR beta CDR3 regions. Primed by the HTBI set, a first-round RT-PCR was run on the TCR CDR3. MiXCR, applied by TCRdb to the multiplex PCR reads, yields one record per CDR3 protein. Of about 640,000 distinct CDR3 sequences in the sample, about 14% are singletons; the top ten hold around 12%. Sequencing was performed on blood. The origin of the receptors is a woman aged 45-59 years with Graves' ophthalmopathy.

The chain's CDR3 is CASSVFRDSLFNEQFF. CDR3 nucleotides: TGTGCCAGCAGCGTATTCCGGGACAGTCTGTTCAATGAGCAGTTCTTC. The chain combines TRBV9 with TRBJ2-1; TRBD1 aligns across 7 bases. CDR1 and CDR2 from the germline V gene are SGDLS and YYNGEE. This CDR3 is built from 16 residues. After removal of 1 base from V and 6 bases from J, the junction contained 10 bases not matched to a gene. Supplemented by reference TRBV9 and TRBJ2-1, the full variable domain reads DSGVTQTPKHLITATGQRVTLRCSPRSGDLSVYWYQQSLDQGLQFLIQYYNGEERAKGNILERFSAQQFPDLHSELNLSSLELGDSALYFCASSVFRDSLFNEQFFGPGTRLTVL.

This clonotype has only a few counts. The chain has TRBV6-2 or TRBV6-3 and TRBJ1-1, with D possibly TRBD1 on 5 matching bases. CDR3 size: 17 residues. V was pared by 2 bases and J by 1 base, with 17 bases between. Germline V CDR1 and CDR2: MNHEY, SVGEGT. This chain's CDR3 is CASSYRTQGLENTEAFF. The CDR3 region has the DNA TGTGCCAGCAGTTACAGAACGCAGGGATTGGAGAACACTGAAGCTTTCTTT.

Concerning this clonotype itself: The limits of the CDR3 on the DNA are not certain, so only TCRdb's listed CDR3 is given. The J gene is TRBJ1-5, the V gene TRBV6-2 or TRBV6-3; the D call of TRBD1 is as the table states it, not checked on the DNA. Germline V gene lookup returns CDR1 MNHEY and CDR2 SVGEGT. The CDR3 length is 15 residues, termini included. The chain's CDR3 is CASVDWGVGNQPRHF.

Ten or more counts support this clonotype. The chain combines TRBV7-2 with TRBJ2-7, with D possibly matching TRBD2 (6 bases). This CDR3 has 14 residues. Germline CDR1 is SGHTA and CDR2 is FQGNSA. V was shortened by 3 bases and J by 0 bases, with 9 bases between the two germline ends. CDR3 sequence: CASSLGLASYEQYF. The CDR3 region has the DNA TGTGCCAGCAGCTTGGGACTGGCCTCCTACGAGCAGTACTTC.